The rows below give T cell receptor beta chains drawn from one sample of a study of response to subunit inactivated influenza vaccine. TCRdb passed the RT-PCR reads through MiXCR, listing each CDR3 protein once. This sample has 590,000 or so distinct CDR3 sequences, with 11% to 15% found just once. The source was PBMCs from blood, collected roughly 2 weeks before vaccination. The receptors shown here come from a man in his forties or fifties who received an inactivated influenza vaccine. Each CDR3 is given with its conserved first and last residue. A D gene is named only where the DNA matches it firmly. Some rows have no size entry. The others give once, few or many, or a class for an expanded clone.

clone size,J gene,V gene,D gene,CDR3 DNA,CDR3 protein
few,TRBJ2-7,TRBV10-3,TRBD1,TGTGCCATCAGTCTTCGGACAGGGAGCTCCTACGAGCAGTACTTC,CAISLRTGSSYEQYF
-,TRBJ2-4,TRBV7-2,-,TGTGCCAGCAGCTTACTAAGAGGCAAAAACATTCAGTACTTC,CASSLLRGKNIQYF
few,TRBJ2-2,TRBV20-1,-,TGCAGTGCTAGACCACTTAACACCGGGGAGCTGTTTTTT,CSARPLNTGELFF
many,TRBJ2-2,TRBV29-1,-,TGCAGCGTTGAAACAGGTGACACGAACACCGGGGAGCTGTTTTTT,CSVETGDTNTGELFF
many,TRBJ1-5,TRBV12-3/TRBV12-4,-,TGTGCCAGCAGGAGAGGTGGTCAGCCCCAGCATTTT,CASRRGGQPQHF
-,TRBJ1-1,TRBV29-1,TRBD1,TGCAGCGCTGGAGGGGGCCCCTACACTGAAGCTTTCTTT,CSAGGGPYTEAFF
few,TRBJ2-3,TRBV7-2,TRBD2,TGTGCCAGCAGCACCGGGACTAGCGGTGGGGATACGCAGTATTTT,CASSTGTSGGDTQYF
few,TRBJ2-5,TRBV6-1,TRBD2,TGTGCCAGCAGCACCACTAGCGGAACGACGGAGACCCAGTACTTC,CASSTTSGTTETQYF
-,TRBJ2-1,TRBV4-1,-,TGCGCCAGCAGCCACCAAGAAACGACATACTACAATGAGCAGTTCTTC,CASSHQETTYYNEQFF
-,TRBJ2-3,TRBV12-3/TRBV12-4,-,TGTGCCAGCAGTTTAAGCAGGGGCAGGAGAGATACGCAGTATTTT,CASSLSRGRRDTQYF
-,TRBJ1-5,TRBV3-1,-,TGTGCCAGCAGCCAAAGCCCGGCGCAGCCCCAGCATTTT,CASSQSPAQPQHF
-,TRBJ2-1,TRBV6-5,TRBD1,TGTGCCAGCAGTTTCGGACAGGGAAGGTATGAGCAGTTCTTC,CASSFGQGRYEQFF
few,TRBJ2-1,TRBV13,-,TGTGCCAGCAGCTTAGTGGGGGGCGGGGGACTCACCCGACGGGAGCAGTTCTTC,CASSLVGGGGLTRREQFF
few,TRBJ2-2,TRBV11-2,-,TGTGCCAGCAGCGCCCGGGCCCTTTTTAGATCCGGGGAGCTGTTTTTT,CASSARALFRSGELFF
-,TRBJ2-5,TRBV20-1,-,TGCAGTGCTAGAGGATACATGGGGGAGACCCAGTACTTC,CSARGYMGETQYF
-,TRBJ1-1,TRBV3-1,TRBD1,TGTGCCAGCAGCCGCGGACAGGGCTCTATCACTGAAGCTTTCTTT,CASSRGQGSITEAFF
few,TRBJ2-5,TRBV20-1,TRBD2,TGCAGTGCTCCCCGACTAGCGGGAGGGGGGCAAGAGACCCAGTACTTC,CSAPRLAGGGQETQYF
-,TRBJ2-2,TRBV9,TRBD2,TGTGCCAGCAGCGTAGCGTCTAGCGGGTACACCGGGGAGCTGTTTTTT,CASSVASSGYTGELFF
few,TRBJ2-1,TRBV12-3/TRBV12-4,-,TGTGCCAGCAGTTTAATTCGTGATGAGCAGTTCTTC,CASSLIRDEQFF
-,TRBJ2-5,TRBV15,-,TGTGCCACCAGCCTCCGGGCAAACCAAGAGACCCAGTACTTC,CATSLRANQETQYF
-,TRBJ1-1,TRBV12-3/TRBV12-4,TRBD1,TGTGCCAGCAGTTTCGGGCACAGGGGGCGAGGCACTGAAGCTTTCTTT,CASSFGHRGRGTEAFF
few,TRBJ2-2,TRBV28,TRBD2,TGTGCCAGCAGTTTAAAGCGGGGGATCACCGGGGAGCTGTTTTTT,CASSLKRGITGELFF
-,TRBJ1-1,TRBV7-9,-,TGTGCCAGCAGCTTAGCGCCGGGGATGAACACTGAAGCTTTCTTT,CASSLAPGMNTEAFF
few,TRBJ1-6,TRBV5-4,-,TGTGCCAGCAGCTGGGGGGGGGGCTATAATTCACCCCTCCACTTT,CASSWGGGYNSPLHF
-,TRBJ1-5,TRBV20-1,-,TGCAGTGCGCGCCACAGGATTAGCAATCAGCCCCAGCATTTT,CSARHRISNQPQHF
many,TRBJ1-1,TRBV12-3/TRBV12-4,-,TGTGCCAGCAGTCTCGAAGGGAGACTGAACACTGAAGCTTTCTTT,CASSLEGRLNTEAFF
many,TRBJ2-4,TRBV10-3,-,TGTGCCATCAGTGGGGGGGAATGGACCAAAAACATTCAGTACTTC,CAISGGEWTKNIQYF
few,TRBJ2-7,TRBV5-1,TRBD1,TGCGCCAGCAGCTTTTTTCAGGGGGCGGACGAGCAGTACTTC,CASSFFQGADEQYF
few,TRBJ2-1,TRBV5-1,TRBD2,TGCGCCAGCAGCACCGGACTAGCGGGTCACAATGAGCAGTTCTTC,CASSTGLAGHNEQFF
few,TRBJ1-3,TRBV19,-,TGTGCCACTGCGGGGGCAAGCACTGGAAACACCATATATTTT,CATAGASTGNTIYF
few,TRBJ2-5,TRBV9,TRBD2,TGTGCCAGCAGCGCGAGCGGGGGGACCCAGTACTTC,CASSASGGTQYF
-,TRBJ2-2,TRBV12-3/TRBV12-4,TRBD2,TGTGCCAGCAGTCCATGGAGCCGGGGGGGGTCTGGGGAGCTGTTTTTT,CASSPWSRGGSGELFF
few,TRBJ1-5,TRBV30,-,TGTGCCTGGAGTGTAGCCAGGGGCAATCAGCCCCAGCATTTT,CAWSVARGNQPQHF
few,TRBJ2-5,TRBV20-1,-,TGCAGTGCTCCACCCGGGACAAAAGAGACCCAGTACTTC,CSAPPGTKETQYF
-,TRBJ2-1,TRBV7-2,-,TGTGCCAGCAGCTTAGAAGGTTTTAGCTATTACAATGAGCAGTTCTTC,CASSLEGFSYYNEQFF
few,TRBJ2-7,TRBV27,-,TGTGCCAGCAGTCGAGTGGGGCTATCCTACGAGCAGTACTTC,CASSRVGLSYEQYF
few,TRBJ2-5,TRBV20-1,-,TGCAGTGCTAGGAGGGGCAGCGGCCAAGAGACCCAGTACTTC,CSARRGSGQETQYF
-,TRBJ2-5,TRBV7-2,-,TGTGCCAGCAGCTTACGGTCCGGGGCCGCAGAGACCCAGTACTTC,CASSLRSGAAETQYF
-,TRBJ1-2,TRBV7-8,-,TGTGCCAGCAGCCCGTTTTTATCCGACCCGTATGGCTACACCTTC,CASSPFLSDPYGYTF
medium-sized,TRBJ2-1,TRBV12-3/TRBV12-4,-,TGTGCCAGCAGTTTCGTCTCTACCTACAATGAGCAGTTCTTC,CASSFVSTYNEQFF
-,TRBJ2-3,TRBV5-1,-,TGCGCCAGCAGCTTGTGGGACACAGATACGCAGTATTTT,CASSLWDTDTQYF